The clone carrying this T cell receptor (beta chain) occurred once. Its antigen is still unknown. CDR1 SGHVS and CDR2 FQNEAQ come from the germline V gene. Trimming cost V 8 bases and J 8 bases, with 15 bases left between them. CDR3 length: 13 residues. The sample comes from a study of shared clonotypes between healthy human individuals. General observations from the study: Among the subsets, naive ones generally showed larger estimated richness than memory ones.

Sequencing used immunoSEQ multiplex PCR; TCRdb keeps in-frame clones, though not all of them. The sample lists around 2.3 million clones, approximately 95% occurring once. Caucasian adults residing in Nashville, Tennessee made up all the donors. Material: naive CD4+ T cells sorted from blood. Specified subset: CD45RA+ positively selected. The receptor was isolated from a man between 18 and 35 years old in good health. The chain combines TRBV7-8 with TRBJ1-4, with D possibly matching TRBD1 (6 bases). The CDR3 bases are TGTGCCAGCCGCCAGGGGAGGGAGGAAAAACTGTTTTTT. Translated, it gives CASRQGREEKLFF.